Each of the 6 T cell receptor beta chains below was sequenced from the same sample in a study of beta chain features in type 1 diabetes. Reverse transcribing all isolated RNA meant expressed TCRB transcripts were sequenced. Data came from immunoSEQ multiplex PCR; TCRdb stores just in-frame clones and leaves some out. The data show 300,000 to 400,000 clones, 11% seen once. Sequences were obtained from naive CD4+ T cells from blood. The receptors derive from a woman in her 30s in good health.

As for this clone: Distinct nucleotide sequences in the sample also encode this CDR3. The J gene is TRBJ2-7, the V gene TRBV9, with 8 bases that match TRBD1. Germline V gives CDR1 SGDLS, CDR2 YYNGEE. V shed 0 bases and J 3 bases; nucleotides not matched to a gene: 2. The CDR3 contains 14 residues. CDR3 bases: TGTGCCAGCAGCGTAGGGACAGGGCTCTACGAGCAGTACTTC. Its protein product is CASSVGTGLYEQYF.

The chain joins TRBV6-5 to TRBJ1-1, with D possibly being TRBD1 (5 bases). The germline V gene encodes CDR1 MNHEY and CDR2 SVGAGI. This CDR3 has 14 residues. V was cut by 8 bases and J by 0 bases, with 13 bases left in between. The CDR3 loop is CASRDGRMNTEAFF. The CDR3 bases are TGTGCCAGCCGGGACGGGAGAATGAACACTGAAGCTTTCTTT.

This clone occurred a few times. This chain's CDR3 is CASSAQGALPDTQYF. CDR3 DNA sequence: TGTGCCAGCAGTGCGCAGGGGGCGCTTCCAGATACGCAGTATTTT. The rearrangement links TRBV2 to TRBJ2-3; 8 nucleotides match TRBD1. The junction had 7 bases not matched to a gene; V was cut back by 4 bases and J by 4 bases. Per germline, CDR1 SNHLY and CDR2 FYNNEI. The CDR3 is 15 residues long.

The rearrangement links TRBV29-1 to TRBJ2-7, with 7 bases fitting TRBD1. CDR1 is SQVTM and CDR2 is ANQGSEA in the germline V gene. This CDR3 is built from 13 residues. Unmatched junction bases numbered 8, after V lost 5 bases and J lost 4 bases. Written as DNA, the CDR3 is TGCAGCGTTCTTGGGACAGTGGTATACGAGCAGTACTTC. Translation gives CSVLGTVVYEQYF.

This chain links TRBV6-6 with TRBJ2-5; TRBD1 matches 7 bases. J was trimmed by 1 base and V by 6 bases; bases with no gene match: 8. CDR3 length equals 15 residues. Germline V gives CDR1 MNHNY, CDR2 SVGAGI (reference sequence). DNA for the CDR3: TGTGCCAGCAGCATCCTCCAGGGGGTCCAAGAGACCCAGTACTTC. Translated, it gives CASSILQGVQETQYF.

The rearrangement uses TRBV5-8 and TRBJ2-7; perhaps TRBD2 as D (7 bases). The CDR3 extends over 13 amino acids. Deletions cut 6 bases from V and 7 bases from J, with 17 bases between. Per the germline V gene, CDR1 is SGHTS and CDR2 is YDEGEE. CDR3 residues: CASIIGGGTEQYF. DNA of the CDR3: TGTGCCAGCATTATTGGGGGGGGCACAGAGCAGTACTTC.